This is a list of T cell receptor beta chains from one sample in a study of blood T cell repertoires in COVID-19. Only in-frame clones appear in the TCRdb table, and some are missing; sequencing was by immunoSEQ multiplex PCR. Of 150,000 to 200,000 clones listed, 70% to 80% were seen once; the top ten hold about 6.5%. The sequenced material came from peripheral blood. The receptor source for this set is a woman between 35 and 50 years old with COVID-19, enrolled during active disease. CDR3s include the opening cysteine and the closing phenylalanine or tryptophan. The D gene is left open where the match is weak. Some rows mark clone size as missing; the rest say once, few, many or name a class of expanded clone.

J gene,D gene,clone size,V gene,CDR3 DNA,CDR3 protein
TRBJ1-2,TRBD1,few,TRBV3-1/TRBV3-2,TGTGCCAGCAGCCAAGGACGGGAGGGGGCCCATGGCTACACCTTC,CASSQGREGAHGYTF
TRBJ2-5,NA,NA,TRBV6-5,TGTGCCAGCGGCGTAGCGGCCCAAGAGACCCAGTACTTC,CASGVAAQETQYF
TRBJ2-1,TRBD2,NA,TRBV10-3,TGTGCCACCGCTCGGGGGACTAGCGGGAGGGTGAGTGAGCAGTTCTTC,CATARGTSGRVSEQFF
TRBJ2-3,NA,NA,TRBV5-4,TGTGCCAGCAGGCGGACTTCAACAGATACGCAGTATTTT,CASRRTSTDTQYF
TRBJ1-4,NA,NA,TRBV6-6,TGTGCCAGCACCAAGGGGGCAACTAATGAAAAACTGTTTTTT,CASTKGATNEKLFF
TRBJ2-3,TRBD1,NA,TRBV3-1/TRBV3-2,TGTGCCAGCAGCCCTAGACAGGGGGCAGATACGCAGTATTTT,CASSPRQGADTQYF
TRBJ2-7,TRBD2,NA,TRBV5-1,TGCGCCAGCAGCTTGGTAGCGGGAGGCCAGCAGCCTAGGGAGCAGTACTTC,CASSLVAGGQQPREQYF
TRBJ1-3,TRBD1,NA,TRBV19,TGTGCCACAGGACAGGACGGAAACACCATATATTTT,CATGQDGNTIYF
TRBJ2-7,TRBD2,NA,TRBV6-5,TGTGCTATTACGGCGGGGGGTGGACACGAGCAGTACTTC,CAITAGGGHEQYF
TRBJ2-7,NA,NA,TRBV7-8,TGTGCCAGCAGCCCGAGGGGGTACGAGCAGTACTTC,CASSPRGYEQYF
TRBJ2-4,TRBD2,NA,TRBV12-3/TRBV12-4,TGTGCCAGCATGGGGGGGGTGGACATTCAGTACTTC,CASMGGVDIQYF
TRBJ1-2,NA,few,TRBV11-1,TGTGCCAGCAGCTTAGCTGCGAGAAATGGCTACACCTTC,CASSLAARNGYTF
TRBJ1-3,NA,NA,TRBV27,TGTGCCAGCAGTCCTAGGACACACTCTGGAAACACCATATATTTT,CASSPRTHSGNTIYF
TRBJ1-2,NA,few,TRBV20-1,TGCAGTGCTGGAGAGGCGGATGGCTACACCTTC,CSAGEADGYTF
TRBJ1-4,NA,NA,TRBV5-1,TGCGCCAGCAGCTCCTACAGGGTTCCGGCAACTAATGAAAAACTGTTTTTT,CASSSYRVPATNEKLFF
TRBJ1-5,NA,NA,TRBV6-1,TGTGCCAGCAGTGACGCAGGGGTCAATCAGCCCCAGCATTTT,CASSDAGVNQPQHF
TRBJ2-3,TRBD2,NA,TRBV4-3,TGCGCCAGCAGCCAAGGGGGTAGCGGGGGGTCAGATACGCAGTATTTT,CASSQGGSGGSDTQYF
TRBJ2-2,NA,NA,TRBV6-4,TGTGCCAGCAGTGTGATAGACACCGGGGAGCTGTTTTTT,CASSVIDTGELFF
TRBJ1-2,TRBD1,NA,TRBV11-2,TGTGCCAGCAGCTTCGACAGGGGAGGCGGCTACACCTTC,CASSFDRGGGYTF
TRBJ2-5,NA,NA,TRBV6-5,TGTGCCAGCACCCGGACTGCTCAAGAGACCCAGTACTTC,CASTRTAQETQYF
TRBJ2-3,TRBD2,NA,TRBV2,TGTGCCAGCAGTGTAGCGGGAGGGGTGGATACGCAGTATTTT,CASSVAGGVDTQYF
TRBJ2-1,TRBD2,once,TRBV4-1,TGCGCCAGCAGCCAACTAGCGGGAGGGAAGGGCAATGAGCAGTTCTTC,CASSQLAGGKGNEQFF
TRBJ1-2,TRBD1,NA,TRBV19,TGTGCCACCTTCGGGCAGGGGGTTGGTAACTATGGCTACACCTTC,CATFGQGVGNYGYTF
TRBJ2-7,NA,NA,TRBV6-5,TGTGCCAGCAGTTCACCCGGGTTCGGCTACGAGCAGTACTTC,CASSSPGFGYEQYF
TRBJ2-5,TRBD1,NA,TRBV24-1,TGTGCCACCAGTGATCCGGGACAGGGGGAGACCCAGTACTTC,CATSDPGQGETQYF
TRBJ2-7,NA,few,TRBV16,TGTGCCAGCAGCCAATCGGGGGGCTCCTACGAGCAGTACTTC,CASSQSGGSYEQYF
TRBJ1-3,NA,NA,TRBV6-5,TGTGCCACCAGAGACACTCACTCTGGAAACACCATATATTTT,CATRDTHSGNTIYF
TRBJ1-6,NA,NA,TRBV7-8,TGTGCCAGCAGCACGCGCCGGGGGGATAATTCACCCCTCCACTTT,CASSTRRGDNSPLHF
TRBJ2-7,TRBD2,NA,TRBV9,TGTGCCAGCAGCGTCTCGGGACTAGCGGGAGGCCACGAGCAGTACTTC,CASSVSGLAGGHEQYF
TRBJ2-2,TRBD1,NA,TRBV10-3,TGTGCCTCACAAGGCCAGGGGGCGTCCGGGGAGCTGTTTTTT,CASQGQGASGELFF
TRBJ2-1,TRBD1,NA,TRBV30,TGTGCCTGGATCGGACAGGTCGCCTACAATGAGCAGTTCTTC,CAWIGQVAYNEQFF
TRBJ2-3,TRBD2,NA,TRBV5-1,TGCGCCAGCAGCTGGGGGACTAGCGGGAGAGGCACAGATACGCAGTATTTT,CASSWGTSGRGTDTQYF
TRBJ2-7,TRBD1,NA,TRBV27,TGTGCCAGTTACGGACAGGGGAACTCGGGGGAGCAGTACTTC,CASYGQGNSGEQYF
TRBJ1-2,TRBD1,NA,TRBV27,TGTGCCAGCAGTCCCGGACAGGGCCTCGGCTATGGCTACACCTTC,CASSPGQGLGYGYTF
TRBJ2-7,TRBD2,once,TRBV18,TGTGCCAGCTCACCAATAGCGGGAGGGCCAAGAGGGGAGCAGTACTTC,CASSPIAGGPRGEQYF
TRBJ2-1,TRBD1,NA,TRBV6-5,TGTGCCAGCAGCATCCGGGACAGGGCCGATGAGCAGTTCTTC,CASSIRDRADEQFF
TRBJ1-2,NA,NA,TRBV2,TGTGCCAGCACAGGGAATTCCTATGGCTACACCTTC,CASTGNSYGYTF
TRBJ2-1,TRBD2,NA,TRBV5-4,TGTGCCAGCAGCTTGGTGGCGGGAGCCAATGAGCAGTTCTTC,CASSLVAGANEQFF
TRBJ1-3,NA,few,TRBV12-3/TRBV12-4,TGTGCCAGCGGTATAATACAGTTAAACACCATATATTTT,CASGIIQLNTIYF
TRBJ2-5,NA,once,TRBV27,TGTGCCAGCAGTTTCCGGGACACCCCCCAAGAGACCCAGTACTTC,CASSFRDTPQETQYF
TRBJ1-1,TRBD1,once,TRBV19,TGTGCCAATAGCCGAATCAAGGGACAGGATAACACTGAAGCTTTCTTT,CANSRIKGQDNTEAFF
TRBJ2-7,NA,few,TRBV27,TGTGCCAGCAGTTTAACTTCGGGCGGGGCCTTATACGAGCAGTACTTC,CASSLTSGGALYEQYF
TRBJ2-3,NA,NA,TRBV5-6,TGTGCCAGCAGCTTCGGGGGACGACTCGGGTTT,CASSFGGRLGF
TRBJ1-3,TRBD1,NA,TRBV7-9,TGTGCCAGCAGCTCGTTAGGGACAGAGCTCTTAACTGGAAACACCATATATTTT,CASSSLGTELLTGNTIYF
TRBJ1-4,NA,NA,TRBV5-1,TGCGCCAGCAGCTTGGATCCGGGTGAAAAACTGTTTTTT,CASSLDPGEKLFF
TRBJ2-3,TRBD2,NA,TRBV5-4,TGTGCCAGCAGCTCCCCAACGGGGGGACCCACAGATACGCAGTATTTT,CASSSPTGGPTDTQYF
TRBJ2-1,TRBD2,NA,TRBV6-1,TGTGCCAGCAGTGAATGGGAGGGCCGCAATGAGCAGTTCTTC,CASSEWEGRNEQFF
TRBJ2-5,TRBD2,NA,TRBV14,TGTGCCAGCAGCTCCTCGACTAGCGGGAGCGAGACCCAGTACTTC,CASSSSTSGSETQYF
TRBJ1-4,TRBD1,NA,TRBV9,TGTGCCAGCAGCGAGGAGAGGGGGCGTCGAGAAAAACTGTTTTTT,CASSEERGRREKLFF
TRBJ1-6,NA,NA,TRBV7-9,TGTGCCAGCAGCTACGGCCGGACTACGAATTCACCCCTCCACTTT,CASSYGRTTNSPLHF
TRBJ2-5,TRBD2,NA,TRBV12-5,TGTGCTAGTGGTTTGGGACTAGCGGGGGGAAAGTACCAAGAGACCCAGTACTTC,CASGLGLAGGKYQETQYF
TRBJ1-2,NA,NA,TRBV10-3,TGTGCCATCAGTGGAGGGGACACTCTTAACTATGGCTACACCTTC,CAISGGDTLNYGYTF
TRBJ1-5,TRBD1,NA,TRBV4-1,TGCGCCAGCAGCCAGGTCCCAGGGGGCCGCAATCAGCCCCAGCATTTT,CASSQVPGGRNQPQHF
TRBJ2-7,TRBD2,NA,TRBV3-1/TRBV3-2,TGTGCCAGCAGCCAAGAGTTTGCTAGCGGATACGAGCAGTACTTC,CASSQEFASGYEQYF
TRBJ1-1,NA,NA,TRBV7-2,TGTGCCAGCAGCTTAGACGGTTTGAACACTGAAGCTTTCTTT,CASSLDGLNTEAFF
TRBJ1-6,NA,NA,TRBV5-1,TGCGCCCGCGGACGGGGGGGGAAGCCTGATTCACCCCTCCACTTT,CARGRGGKPDSPLHF
TRBJ1-2,NA,NA,TRBV6-5,TGTGCCAGCAGTCTAAACTATGGCTACACCTTC,CASSLNYGYTF
TRBJ2-3,NA,NA,TRBV7-2,TGTGCCAGCAGCTCGGGAGAACGGGATACGCAGTATTTT,CASSSGERDTQYF